Listed below are T cell receptor beta chains from one sample, sequenced in a study of cytomegalovirus exposure and HLA in healthy donors. TCRdb keeps only in-frame clones here, not all; method: immunoSEQ multiplex PCR. The sample holds 100,000 to 150,000 clones, 75% to 85% seen once. The sample comprised PBMCs. The receptors shown here come from a man over 45 in good health and CMV-seronegative. CDR3s include the opening cysteine and the closing phenylalanine or tryptophan. A D gene is named only where the DNA matches it firmly. Expanded clones are given a class, and other clones once, few, many or no size at all.

TRBJ1-4 | TRBV2 | . | TRBD1 | TGTGCCAGCAGAACCGGGACAGGGTATGAAAAACTGTTTTTT | CASRTGTGYEKLFF
TRBJ1-3 | TRBV10-2 | once | . | TGCGCCAGCAGCGAGGACACGTCTGGAAACACCATATATTTT | CASSEDTSGNTIYF
TRBJ1-5 | TRBV28 | . | . | TGTGCCACCCACCCGGACAGTAATCAGCCCCAGCATTTT | CATHPDSNQPQHF
TRBJ1-1 | TRBV6-1 | . | TRBD1 | TGTGCCAGCAGAAGCACAGGGGCTAACACTGAAGCTTTCTTT | CASRSTGANTEAFF
TRBJ1-1 | TRBV7-8 | . | . | TGTGCCAGCAGCGGTAGGGTAGCGACTGAAGCTTTCTTT | CASSGRVATEAFF
TRBJ2-1 | TRBV18 | . | . | TGTGCCAGCTCACCAACGGCAGGGCCTGGGGGGGAGCAGTTCTTC | CASSPTAGPGGEQFF
TRBJ2-7 | TRBV11-2 | . | TRBD1 | TGTGCCAGCAGCTTAGAACAGGGGCAGCAGTACTTC | CASSLEQGQQYF
TRBJ1-4 | TRBV2 | . | . | TGTGCCAGCACCCCCTTCGAGACAACAACTAATGAAAAACTGTTTTTT | CASTPFETTTNEKLFF
TRBJ1-4 | TRBV6-1 | . | . | TGTGCCAGCAGTGCCCCGGGTAATGAAAAACTGTTTTTT | CASSAPGNEKLFF
TRBJ1-1 | TRBV5-1 | . | . | TGCGCCAGCAGCTCTCCAGGGATTGCGAACACTGAAGCTTTCTTT | CASSSPGIANTEAFF
TRBJ1-2 | TRBV6-1 | few | . | TGTGCCAGCAGTTCCACAGGGAATGGCTACACCTTC | CASSSTGNGYTF
TRBJ2-1 | TRBV7-2 | . | . | TGTGCCAGCAGCGTCGTGACAGGTGACAATGAGCAGTTCTTC | CASSVVTGDNEQFF
TRBJ2-7 | TRBV2 | . | TRBD1 | TGTGCCAGCAACCGGGACAGATCCTACGAGCAGTACTTC | CASNRDRSYEQYF
TRBJ2-3 | TRBV5-1 | . | . | TGCGCCAGCAGCTTCGGGTTTTCAGCAGATACGCAGTATTTT | CASSFGFSADTQYF
TRBJ2-5 | TRBV5-1 | . | . | TGCGCCAGCAGCTTGGTCGGGGGGCGAGGGGAGACCCAGTACTTC | CASSLVGGRGETQYF
TRBJ1-2 | TRBV7-6 | . | . | TGTGCCAGCAGCCCGAGGACAGACCCTAACTATGGCTACACCTTC | CASSPRTDPNYGYTF
TRBJ2-5 | TRBV19 | . | TRBD1 | TGTGCCAGTAGCCCCCAAGGACAGGGGCGGAGAGAGACCCAGTACTTC | CASSPQGQGRRETQYF
TRBJ2-3 | TRBV5-1 | . | . | TGCGCCAGCAGCTTGACAGGGACGTACACAGATACGCAGTATTTT | CASSLTGTYTDTQYF
TRBJ2-1 | TRBV18 | . | TRBD2 | TGTGCCAGCTCACCTCGGGGGGACGGCGCCAATGAGCAGTTCTTC | CASSPRGDGANEQFF
TRBJ1-4 | TRBV5-1 | . | TRBD1 | TGCGCCAGCAGCTTGGTCCCCCAGGGGGCAACTAATGAAAAACTGTTTTTT | CASSLVPQGATNEKLFF
TRBJ2-3 | TRBV7-9 | . | TRBD2 | TGTGCCAGCAGCTTACTCCCGGGGGGGCCCCCAGATACGCAGTATTTT | CASSLLPGGPPDTQYF
TRBJ2-1 | TRBV5-1 | . | TRBD2 | TGCGCCAGCAGCTTGGATCCGGGGGGGCCTGGAGATGAGCAGTTCTTC | CASSLDPGGPGDEQFF
TRBJ2-3 | TRBV15 | . | TRBD2 | TGTGCCACCAGCAATTTAGCGGGGGGGCCTCAAGATACGCAGTATTTT | CATSNLAGGPQDTQYF
TRBJ2-7 | TRBV11-2 | . | TRBD1 | TGTGCCAGCAGCTTGGACAGGGTGTCCACCTACGAGCAGTACTTC | CASSLDRVSTYEQYF
TRBJ2-1 | TRBV14 | . | TRBD1 | TGTGCCAGCAGCCGGGACAGGAGCTCCTACAATGAGCAGTTCTTC | CASSRDRSSYNEQFF
TRBJ2-3 | TRBV7-3 | . | . | TGTGCCAGCAGCCCGGGGTTGGGGGGGCCGTACTATCTGTATTTT | CASSPGLGGPYYLYF
TRBJ2-7 | TRBV7-9 | . | TRBD1 | TGTGCCAGCAGCTTACCAGGGGGTTTCGAGCAGTACTTC | CASSLPGGFEQYF
TRBJ1-3 | TRBV10-3 | . | . | TGTGCCATCAGTGTGGGCAATAAGGGGCCCTCTGGAAACACCATATATTTT | CAISVGNKGPSGNTIYF
TRBJ2-1 | TRBV7-9 | . | TRBD2 | TGTGCCAGCAGCTTAGTGCCACTAGCGGAGCAGTTCTTC | CASSLVPLAEQFF
TRBJ2-1 | TRBV6-5 | . | . | TGTGCCAGCAGTTACCAGGGCGCGCAGTTCTTC | CASSYQGAQFF
TRBJ1-2 | TRBV19 | . | . | TGTGCCAGTAGTATAATCGGCAGGGCTCATGGCTACACCTTC | CASSIIGRAHGYTF
TRBJ2-3 | TRBV5-5 | . | TRBD1 | TGTGCCACCTCAATGAGAGGGGGCGAGGGCACAGATACGCAGTATTTT | CATSMRGGEGTDTQYF
TRBJ1-6 | TRBV5-1 | . | . | TGCGCCAGCAGCTATGACAGGCGGAGTTATAATTCACCCCTCCACTTT | CASSYDRRSYNSPLHF
TRBJ2-5 | TRBV6-1 | . | TRBD1 | TGTGCCAGCAGGACAGGGGTCCAAGAGACCCAGTACTTC | CASRTGVQETQYF
TRBJ2-2 | TRBV19 | few | TRBD1 | TGTGCCAGTACAAACAGGGGGCGGATGTTCACCGGGGAGCTGTTTTTT | CASTNRGRMFTGELFF
TRBJ1-3 | TRBV14 | . | . | TGTGCCAGCAGTTACGGAGCCCCTGGAAACACCATATATTTT | CASSYGAPGNTIYF
TRBJ2-5 | TRBV4-2 | . | TRBD2 | TGTGCCAGCAGGCAGACTAGCGGAAGGGAAGAGACCCAGTACTTC | CASRQTSGREETQYF
TRBJ2-3 | TRBV14 | . | TRBD2 | TGTGCCAGCAGCCCCGGGCTAGCGGGGGCCGGGTATACGCAGTATTTT | CASSPGLAGAGYTQYF
TRBJ2-7 | TRBV5-6 | . | . | TGTGCCAGCAGCTTGGGTGGAGCAGGGGTGTACGAGCAGTACTTC | CASSLGGAGVYEQYF
TRBJ2-5 | TRBV28 | . | . | TGTGCCAGCAGGGCCGCGGAAGGGGTGCAAGAGACCCAGTACTTC | CASRAAEGVQETQYF
TRBJ1-2 | TRBV4-1 | . | . | TGCGCCAGCAGCCAAGGGGGGAGGCTCTCTCATGGCTACACCTTC | CASSQGGRLSHGYTF
TRBJ2-5 | TRBV4-1 | . | . | TGCGCCAGCAGCCGTGGAGAGCCCCAAGAGACCCAGTACTTC | CASSRGEPQETQYF
TRBJ2-1 | TRBV4-2 | . | TRBD1 | TGTGCCAGCAGCCAAGCGGGACAGGGTAATGAGCAGTTCTTC | CASSQAGQGNEQFF
TRBJ1-2 | TRBV11-2 | . | . | TGTGCCAGCAGCTTAGGAAGGGGCTATGGCTACACCTTC | CASSLGRGYGYTF
TRBJ2-3 | TRBV19 | once | . | TGTGCCAGTAGTATAGTTGGGACAACTGGCGCAGATACGCAGTATTTT | CASSIVGTTGADTQYF
TRBJ2-2 | TRBV10-3 | . | . | TGTGCCATCCATAAAGACGCAGGTGGGAACACCGGGGAGCTGTTTTTT | CAIHKDAGGNTGELFF
TRBJ1-2 | TRBV5-1 | few | . | TGCGCCAGCAGCTTGGCGGGGGGAGATTTCTATGGCTACACCTTC | CASSLAGGDFYGYTF
TRBJ1-1 | TRBV7-3 | few | . | TGTGCCAGCAGCCCCGGACAGAACACTGAAGCTTTCTTT | CASSPGQNTEAFF